The rows below give T cell receptor beta chains drawn from one sample of a study of blood T cells in healthy people across ages. TCRdb itself ran the 5' RACE reads through MiXCR, one entry per CDR3 protein. In the table there are around 800,000 distinct CDR3 sequences, around half of which are singletons. The sequenced material came from blood. These receptors all come from a man aged 80 or over in good health. The CDR3 runs from the conserved cysteine through the conserved F or W. Fields, in order: J gene, clone size, V gene, D gene, CDR3 DNA, CDR3 protein. D genes are given only for firm matches. Clone size is shown for a subset of rows, as once, few, many or a class of expanded clone.

j_gene: TRBJ1-1; abundance: -; v_gene: TRBV27; d_gene: -; CDR3nt: TGTGCCAGCAGCCCCCGGGCTAGGGCATGGGCTGAAGCTTTCTTT; CDR3aa: CASSPRARAWAEAFF
j_gene: TRBJ2-5; abundance: -; v_gene: TRBV9; d_gene: -; CDR3nt: TGTGCCAGCAGCCGGGACGGCCGGCAAGAGACCCAGTACTTC; CDR3aa: CASSRDGRQETQYF
j_gene: TRBJ2-4; abundance: few; v_gene: TRBV14; d_gene: -; CDR3nt: TGTGCCAGCAGCCAAGATGTAGGAGGGCCCAAAAACATTCAGTACTTC; CDR3aa: CASSQDVGGPKNIQYF
j_gene: TRBJ2-5; abundance: few; v_gene: TRBV29-1; d_gene: -; CDR3nt: TGCAGTGGCATCTGGCGGGTGGTGGAGACCCAGTACTTC; CDR3aa: CSGIWRVVETQYF
j_gene: TRBJ2-7; abundance: -; v_gene: TRBV10-3; d_gene: -; CDR3nt: TGTGCCATCAGTGAACAGGCCGAACTCCGCTACGAGCAGTACTTC; CDR3aa: CAISEQAELRYEQYF
j_gene: TRBJ2-7; abundance: few; v_gene: TRBV5-1; d_gene: -; CDR3nt: TGCGCCAGCAGCTTGGGTCGGGGGACCGAGCAGTACTTC; CDR3aa: CASSLGRGTEQYF
j_gene: TRBJ2-5; abundance: -; v_gene: TRBV24-1; d_gene: -; CDR3nt: TGTGCCACCAGTGATTCAACTCCGGGACCAGAGACCCAGTACTTC; CDR3aa: CATSDSTPGPETQYF
j_gene: TRBJ2-7; abundance: -; v_gene: TRBV3-1; d_gene: TRBD1; CDR3nt: TGTGCCAGCAGCCGGACCGGGACAGGGGTGAACGAGCAGTACTTC; CDR3aa: CASSRTGTGVNEQYF
j_gene: TRBJ2-1; abundance: -; v_gene: TRBV7-2; d_gene: TRBD2; CDR3nt: TGTGCCAGCAGCCGGACTAGCGGGCCTTTCTACAATGAGCAGTTCTTC; CDR3aa: CASSRTSGPFYNEQFF
j_gene: TRBJ1-1; abundance: -; v_gene: TRBV19; d_gene: TRBD1; CDR3nt: TGTGCCAGTAGTATAGACCTGACAAGGACAGGGTGGAGGACTGAAGCTTTCTTT; CDR3aa: CASSIDLTRTGWRTEAFF
j_gene: TRBJ2-7; abundance: -; v_gene: TRBV6-5; d_gene: -; CDR3nt: TGTGCCAGCAGTTACGATAAAGTAACCGAGCAGTACTTC; CDR3aa: CASSYDKVTEQYF
j_gene: TRBJ2-3; abundance: -; v_gene: TRBV20-1; d_gene: TRBD1; CDR3nt: TGCAGTGCTAGTTTTGGGACAGGGTCGACAGATACGCAGTATTTT; CDR3aa: CSASFGTGSTDTQYF
j_gene: TRBJ2-1; abundance: -; v_gene: TRBV6-5; d_gene: -; CDR3nt: TGTGCCAGCAGTCCCTTTAGGGGAACACAGAGTGAGCAGTTCTTC; CDR3aa: CASSPFRGTQSEQFF
j_gene: TRBJ2-1; abundance: once; v_gene: TRBV28; d_gene: -; CDR3nt: TGTGCCAGCAGTTTTACTTACAATGAGCAGTTCTTC; CDR3aa: CASSFTYNEQFF
j_gene: TRBJ2-1; abundance: -; v_gene: TRBV4-1; d_gene: TRBD2; CDR3nt: TGCGCCAGCAGCCAAGATTTGGGGGAGGGCTCCTACAATGAGCAGTTCTTC; CDR3aa: CASSQDLGEGSYNEQFF
j_gene: TRBJ2-4; abundance: few; v_gene: TRBV10-3; d_gene: -; CDR3nt: TGTGCCATCAGGACTAACACGGGCCAGGGGCTTGACATTCAGTACTTC; CDR3aa: CAIRTNTGQGLDIQYF
j_gene: TRBJ2-1; abundance: -; v_gene: TRBV25-1; d_gene: -; CDR3nt: TGTGCCAGCAGTGAACATCCCCGGAAGCAGTTCTTC; CDR3aa: CASSEHPRKQFF
j_gene: TRBJ1-1; abundance: -; v_gene: TRBV18; d_gene: -; CDR3nt: TGTGCCAGCTCACATCGCGACGAAGCTTTCTTT; CDR3aa: CASSHRDEAFF
j_gene: TRBJ1-1; abundance: -; v_gene: TRBV25-1; d_gene: TRBD1; CDR3nt: TGTGCCAGCAGGCGCTCCGGGACAGGGAACACTGAAGCTTTCTTT; CDR3aa: CASRRSGTGNTEAFF
j_gene: TRBJ2-1; abundance: -; v_gene: TRBV21-1; d_gene: -; CDR3nt: TGTGCCAGCATCCTACTAGCGGGAGGAGGGCATGAGCAGTTCTTC; CDR3aa: CASILLAGGGHEQFF
j_gene: TRBJ2-3; abundance: -; v_gene: TRBV12-3/TRBV12-4; d_gene: -; CDR3nt: TGTGCCAGCAGTCCCACCGTTGGGTTTAGATACGCGTATTTT; CDR3aa: CASSPTVGFRYAYF
j_gene: TRBJ1-5; abundance: -; v_gene: TRBV4-2; d_gene: -; CDR3nt: TGTGCCAGCAGCCAAGATTGGACAGCAAGCAATCAGCCCCAGCATTTT; CDR3aa: CASSQDWTASNQPQHF
j_gene: TRBJ2-5; abundance: -; v_gene: TRBV5-1; d_gene: TRBD1; CDR3nt: TGCGCCAGCAGCGGCCGGGACAGCATCCTTCAGGGGGAGACCCAGTACTTC; CDR3aa: CASSGRDSILQGETQYF
j_gene: TRBJ2-7; abundance: once; v_gene: TRBV6-2/TRBV6-3; d_gene: -; CDR3nt: TGTGCCTGCACCGGACAAGCCTACGAGCAGTACTTC; CDR3aa: CACTGQAYEQYF
j_gene: TRBJ2-7; abundance: many; v_gene: TRBV28; d_gene: -; CDR3nt: TGTGCCAGCAGTCTTCCGACAGGTATCTCCTACGAGCAGTACTTC; CDR3aa: CASSLPTGISYEQYF
j_gene: TRBJ2-7; abundance: -; v_gene: TRBV28; d_gene: TRBD2; CDR3nt: TGTGCCAGCACCGCCCCACCTAGCGGGGGTTACGAGCAGTACTTC; CDR3aa: CASTAPPSGGYEQYF
j_gene: TRBJ2-7; abundance: -; v_gene: TRBV20-1; d_gene: -; CDR3nt: TGCAGTGCTAGAGGATGGGAATCCGAGCAGTACTTC; CDR3aa: CSARGWESEQYF
j_gene: TRBJ1-1; abundance: -; v_gene: TRBV10-3; d_gene: -; CDR3nt: TGTGCCACCAATGACAGGAACACTGAAGCTTTCTTT; CDR3aa: CATNDRNTEAFF
j_gene: TRBJ2-3; abundance: -; v_gene: TRBV20-1; d_gene: TRBD1; CDR3nt: TGCAGTGCTAGAGGGGGACAGTCGCCTAGGGATACGCAGTATTTT; CDR3aa: CSARGGQSPRDTQYF
j_gene: TRBJ2-7; abundance: many; v_gene: TRBV7-2; d_gene: -; CDR3nt: TGTGCCAGCAGCTTAGGGGGTAGCGGCACCTACGAGCAGTACTTC; CDR3aa: CASSLGGSGTYEQYF
j_gene: TRBJ2-7; abundance: once; v_gene: TRBV5-1; d_gene: TRBD1; CDR3nt: TGCGCCAGCAGCTTGGGAGACCGGGACAGGGCCGAGCAGTACTTC; CDR3aa: CASSLGDRDRAEQYF
j_gene: TRBJ2-7; abundance: few; v_gene: TRBV7-8; d_gene: TRBD2; CDR3nt: TGTGCCAGCAGCTTAGCGACTAGCGCCTACTACGAGCAGTACTTC; CDR3aa: CASSLATSAYYEQYF
j_gene: TRBJ2-1; abundance: once; v_gene: TRBV6-1; d_gene: TRBD2; CDR3nt: TGTGCCAGCAGTGAAAAATCGGGAGGTCGGGATGAGCAGTTCTTC; CDR3aa: CASSEKSGGRDEQFF
j_gene: TRBJ2-5; abundance: -; v_gene: TRBV12-3/TRBV12-4; d_gene: TRBD1; CDR3nt: TGTGCCAGCAGCAACCGGGACAGGGGGCTGCAAGAGACCCAGTACTTC; CDR3aa: CASSNRDRGLQETQYF
j_gene: TRBJ2-5; abundance: many; v_gene: TRBV10-2; d_gene: -; CDR3nt: TGCGCCAGCAGTCTCGTGGTACAAGAGACCCAGTACTTC; CDR3aa: CASSLVVQETQYF
j_gene: TRBJ2-2; abundance: -; v_gene: TRBV5-1; d_gene: TRBD2; CDR3nt: TGCGCCAGCAGCCAACCGGGACTAGCGAGAGGCGGGGAGCTGTTTTTT; CDR3aa: CASSQPGLARGGELFF
j_gene: TRBJ2-3; abundance: -; v_gene: TRBV5-1; d_gene: -; CDR3nt: TGCGCCAGCAGCGGGGGGTATGAGAGTAGCACAGATACGCAGTATTTT; CDR3aa: CASSGGYESSTDTQYF
j_gene: TRBJ2-1; abundance: few; v_gene: TRBV10-3; d_gene: TRBD2; CDR3nt: TGTGCCATCAGTGACCAGCGGGAGTACAATGAGCAGTTCTTC; CDR3aa: CAISDQREYNEQFF
j_gene: TRBJ2-7; abundance: -; v_gene: TRBV3-1; d_gene: TRBD2; CDR3nt: TGTGCCAGCAGCCAAGATGGGGCTAGCGGGAGGATTTACGAGCAGTACTTC; CDR3aa: CASSQDGASGRIYEQYF
j_gene: TRBJ2-7; abundance: few; v_gene: TRBV6-5; d_gene: -; CDR3nt: TGTGCCAGCAGATTACAGGGACGAGGCTACGAGCAGTACTTC; CDR3aa: CASRLQGRGYEQYF
j_gene: TRBJ2-4; abundance: -; v_gene: TRBV20-1; d_gene: TRBD2; CDR3nt: TGCAGTGCTCCTTCTAGCGGGAGGGCCCAGTACTTC; CDR3aa: CSAPSSGRAQYF
j_gene: TRBJ2-7; abundance: -; v_gene: TRBV2; d_gene: -; CDR3nt: TGTGCCAGCACCGTCGGAGAACCATACGAGCAGTACTTC; CDR3aa: CASTVGEPYEQYF
j_gene: TRBJ1-6; abundance: once; v_gene: TRBV5-1; d_gene: -; CDR3nt: TGCGCCAGCAGCTTGGCCCAGGCGGGGGGCGCGAACAATTCACCCCTCCACTTT; CDR3aa: CASSLAQAGGANNSPLHF
j_gene: TRBJ2-1; abundance: few; v_gene: TRBV9; d_gene: -; CDR3nt: TGTGCCAGCAGCGTAGCTATGGATCGTAACAATGAGCAGTTCTTC; CDR3aa: CASSVAMDRNNEQFF
j_gene: TRBJ2-1; abundance: -; v_gene: TRBV9; d_gene: -; CDR3nt: TGTGCCAGCAGCGTAGTGGCAGGGCAGGGGAGCTCCTACAATGAGCAGTTCTTC; CDR3aa: CASSVVAGQGSSYNEQFF
j_gene: TRBJ2-5; abundance: -; v_gene: TRBV6-1; d_gene: -; CDR3nt: TGTGCCAGCAGTGAAAGGCCTAGACAAGAGACCCAGTACTTC; CDR3aa: CASSERPRQETQYF
j_gene: TRBJ2-7; abundance: -; v_gene: TRBV29-1; d_gene: -; CDR3nt: TGCAGCGTTGCCACACCACCGACCTACGAGCAGTACTTC; CDR3aa: CSVATPPTYEQYF
j_gene: TRBJ1-2; abundance: -; v_gene: TRBV4-2; d_gene: -; CDR3nt: TGTGCCAGCAGCCAAGATGCCCAGAACGTCTATGGCTACACCTTC; CDR3aa: CASSQDAQNVYGYTF
j_gene: TRBJ2-6; abundance: -; v_gene: TRBV29-1; d_gene: -; CDR3nt: TGCAGCGCTCTGGGGGGCTTGGACTCTGGGGCCAACGTCCTGACTTTC; CDR3aa: CSALGGLDSGANVLTF